This TCR beta chain stems from a study of cytomegalovirus exposure and HLA in healthy donors (dated 2017 in TCRdb). Describing the broader study: According to an earlier analysis of 587 of the donors, 200 million or so T cells yielded roughly 110 million unique TCR beta sequences and approximately 300 Gb of sequence data. The study aimed to test whether signatures of past pathogen exposure could be identified by cataloging public T cell receptors. Rather than using new phenotypic data, the later analysis identified candidate immune exposures from TCR beta sequences and from how often those sequences occurred across donors. Roughly 300 gigabases of sequencing data and tens of millions of unique TCR sequences were included in an early release covering over 600 HLA-typed donors. Among under 450 genotyped donors of the cohort, an average of around 240,000 unique TCR beta nucleotide sequences were sequenced per donor, roughly 20% of them non-productive. Class I and class II HLA loci were covered by the typing at four-digit resolution. A later genetic analysis used genome-wide SNP genotypes for about 65% of the 666 donors, treating that subset as a discovery cohort. In a later analysis, previously published TCR beta repertoires from 666 donors were re-analyzed and high-resolution HLA genotyping was added so that TCR occurrence patterns could be studied. Several DR-DQ haplotypes were treated as single units for association and clustering because of strong linkage in the cohort. Of the roughly 400 genotyped donors, about 80% fell in the genetic ancestry cluster associated with self-reported Caucasian donors. Donor age, sex, ethnicity and CMV serostatus were collected together with the repertoire data. Using immunosequencing, the study profiled T cell repertoires from about 610 subjects and related those repertoires to cytomegalovirus serostatus. High-throughput TCR immunosequencing, statistical association of individual TCRs with disease status, and machine learning were combined to predict cytomegalovirus infection status. An earlier analysis of more than 450 of the donors used high-throughput TCR beta sequencing to judge whether each TCR beta V gene segment behaved as functional or pseudogenic. In addition to the first cohort of roughly 670 subjects, a separate validation cohort of approximately 110 different subjects was used. All discovery cohort repertoires had been generated on a single sequencing platform. The number of typed donors differed by locus: about 620-640 for A, B, C, DRB1 and DQB1; some 500 for DQA1; fewer than 610 for DPA1; and around 490 for DPB1.

As to this clone: Its antigen is unknown. There are no base qualities to consult, and no much larger clone falls within one base.

A distance of 15 bases separates the germline ends of V and J, which lose 5 bases and 10 bases respectively. From its cysteine to its phenylalanine, the CDR3 spans 13 amino acids. Left in the record is the CDR3 DNA by itself, 39 bases read in frame from the first base. The germline V gene sets CDR1 to SGHTA and CDR2 to FQGTGA. Study-wide findings and limitations: Most TCR sequences were observed very rarely across donors, whereas some public TCRs were present in many individuals. A group of highly shared sequence variants was considered likely to be a technical artifact of the sequencing pipeline. In vitro tests confirmed that a few of the cytomegalovirus-associated TCR beta chains recognize cytomegalovirus antigens. Broadly in line with IMGT annotations, most TCR beta V segments showed up in productive rearrangements about 90% or about 30% of the time in an earlier analysis of under 700 of the donors. Sequencing depth was assumed to be roughly uniform across donors in the presence/absence analyses, though that assumption may not hold. In a later analysis, HLA-associated TCR beta chains were found to be more clonally expanded and to have lower generation probabilities than equally common non-associated chains. A further reported finding was that TCR beta sequences accurately predicted the HLA-A and HLA-B alleles for most subjects in the first cohort. A later analysis associated 16,951 TCR beta sequences with specific HLA alleles at a false discovery rate of 0.05. When HLA alleles, especially DR and DQ, strongly co-occurred, TCR associations were difficult to assign to individual alleles. Because HLA typing was unavailable for some donors at each locus, only the typed subset was used in association tests. In a later genetic analysis, fewer N-insertions in productive TCRs were reported among donors in an Asian-associated ancestry cluster than the 666-donor mean. The 87-base-pair reads could not distinguish some IMGT-functional V segments, including TRBV6-2 and TRBV6-3, so those segments were excluded. It was suggested by the authors that the approach could potentially be generalized to other disease states and immunological phenotypes. Because counts were too low, roughly 16 rarely observed V segments, including chromosome 9 orphons, were left out of the earlier analysis of approximately 500 of the donors. In a later analysis, most CMV-associated TCR beta chains were found to appear HLA-restricted, with HLA associations seemingly driven largely by CMV exposure. The classifier was reported to diagnose cytomegalovirus status with high specificity and sensitivity in both the original and validation cohorts. The cohort was sequenced for TCR beta chains only, and without alpha or paired-chain data the features that could be detected were limited. The only immune exposure information available for the cohort was CMV serostatus. According to a later analysis, parvovirus B19, influenza, CMV and Epstein-Barr virus appeared linked to several top co-occurrence clusters. Linkage disequilibrium might explain the correlated functional status among segregating V segments, but an unknown experimental factor could not be ruled out. In a later genetic analysis, a missense DCLRE1C variant was associated with V-gene and J-gene trimming of TCR beta chains, and the association was replicated in an independent cohort. A later analysis found that TCR association rates varied across HLA loci, with DRB1 alleles showing the most associated TCRs and HLA-C alleles the fewest. The study listed 150 to 200 TCR beta chains as associated with cytomegalovirus.

The cohort consisted of 666 healthy bone marrow donors. Cohort members were all nominally healthy when sampled, although unrecorded immune exposures were likely present. Of the 710 or so cohort members, about 270 had a positive CMV serostatus and about 400 had a negative one, while no CMV serostatus was recorded for the donor. Each donor provided a peripheral blood sample, and peripheral blood mononuclear cells were used for TCR beta sequencing. Genomic DNA extraction from the blood cell samples was performed with the Qiagen DNeasy Blood Extraction Kit. Library preparation employed the immunoSEQ multiplex PCR assay. A mixture of 60 forward primers for TCR Vbeta segments and 13 reverse primers for TCR Jbeta segments was used in the multiplex PCR. Amplification of the CDR3 region of rearranged TCR beta genes was performed with a multiplex PCR assay on genomic DNA. The Illumina HiSeq System was used to sequence the amplified TCR beta libraries as 87-base-pair reads. Concerning the study's data processing: Across the 670 or so repertoires, a later analysis counted some 80 million unique TCR beta chains, around 11 million of which were shared by at least two donors. A nearest-neighbor algorithm error-corrected the raw reads and collapsed the reads into unique sequences, merging closely related sequences to remove PCR and sequencing errors. Alignment of CDR3 sequences to IMGT reference sequences was used to assign V, D and J gene segments. For a sequence to be retained, a match of at least six nucleotides to both a V gene segment and a J gene segment was required. Rearrangements were classified as productive when the CDR3 lacked stop codons and remained in frame with V and J, and all other rearrangements were classified as non-productive. Following IMGT convention, CDR3 was defined as the stretch from the second conserved V-encoded cysteine up to the conserved J-encoded phenylalanine. The earlier analysis of some 580 of the donors excluded any sequence lacking an unambiguous match to a single V gene segment. In an earlier analysis of about 590 of the donors, a V segment was called functional when productive rearrangements were above 56.7%, and segregating when the standard deviation between donors exceeded 5%. A statistical classification framework was developed to diagnose cytomegalovirus status using the catalog of TCR beta chain sequences. A later analysis assigned V and J genes by comparing TCR nucleotide sequences with IMGT/GENE-DB human TR gene sequences. The TCRdist pipeline was used in a later analysis to assign CDR3 sequences and most-parsimonious VDJ recombination scenarios. In a later analysis, every TCR beta chain was defined by the combination of its CDR3 amino acid sequence and its V-gene family, and reads without a unique V-gene family were dropped. A later analysis removed 500 to 650 highly shared, low-generation-probability nucleotide sequences to deal with suspected cross-contamination and a sequencing artifact. A later analysis calculated a clonal expansion index for each public chain from normalized within-repertoire ranks of inferred template counts. In a later analysis, generation probabilities were computed using a VDJ recombination model fitted to out-of-frame rearrangements, and the results were checked against IGoR. In a later analysis, TCR-TCR, TCR-HLA and TCR-CMV co-occurrence was scored with hypergeometric tests, and a repertoire-size bias correction was applied to TCR pairs. In a later analysis, false discovery rates were estimated by permuting HLA or CMV assignments 20 times. A later analysis grouped co-occurring TCRs with DBSCAN, adding TCRdist sequence similarity when clustering within HLA-allele-positive subsets. Co-occurrence clustering excluded repertoires with fewer than 30,000 or more than 120,000 public chains, plus five with anomalous nucleotide sharing. The table was pulled from immuneACCESS by TCRdb, which kept in-frame rearrangements only. Such tables lose some clones; where checked, under half of the loss comes from unresolved V genes, and the rest has no known cause. V and J calls plus clone size are reproduced from that table; the DNA served to infer D and trimming. The sample contains roughly 43,000 clones, over 55% of them found a single time. About 9% of the sample rests with the top ten.

Sequencing used PBMCs. This TCR was recovered from a human donor in good health. The sequence joins TRBV7-3 to TRBJ2-1; the D gene cannot be resolved reliably. The CDR3 amino acid sequence is: CASSPESNLEQFF. The DNA is as follows: TGTGCCAGCAGCCCCGAGTCCAACCTGGAGCAGTTCTTC.